This T cell receptor beta chain was sequenced for a study of OX40 agonist ivuxolimab in advanced cancers. Study-level points and caveats: Part of the nonresponder group also had normalized T-cell clonal expansion that was low.

Method: immunoSEQ multiplex PCR; TCRdb's copy keeps in-frame clones and lacks some. Of about 16,000 clones in the sample, about 86% were seen once. In this sample, this clone turned up a few times. Its target is not known. The CDR3 spans 14 residues. The germline gives CDR1 LNHDA, CDR2 SQIVND (reference sequence). V lost 0 bases, J lost 10 bases, and 15 bases lay in between. This TCR was sampled from an adult with an advanced solid tumor such as melanoma, head and neck, liver or kidney cancer. The chain carries TRBV19 and TRBJ1-1, with D possibly TRBD1 on 5 matching bases. The sequences come from CD4+ or CD8+ T cells sorted from blood, collected in a trial of the OX40 agonist ivuxolimab. In DNA form, the CDR3 reads TGTGCCAGTAGTATAGATCCTACGGGACGGCCAGCTTTCTTT. This gives the protein CASSIDPTGRPAFF.